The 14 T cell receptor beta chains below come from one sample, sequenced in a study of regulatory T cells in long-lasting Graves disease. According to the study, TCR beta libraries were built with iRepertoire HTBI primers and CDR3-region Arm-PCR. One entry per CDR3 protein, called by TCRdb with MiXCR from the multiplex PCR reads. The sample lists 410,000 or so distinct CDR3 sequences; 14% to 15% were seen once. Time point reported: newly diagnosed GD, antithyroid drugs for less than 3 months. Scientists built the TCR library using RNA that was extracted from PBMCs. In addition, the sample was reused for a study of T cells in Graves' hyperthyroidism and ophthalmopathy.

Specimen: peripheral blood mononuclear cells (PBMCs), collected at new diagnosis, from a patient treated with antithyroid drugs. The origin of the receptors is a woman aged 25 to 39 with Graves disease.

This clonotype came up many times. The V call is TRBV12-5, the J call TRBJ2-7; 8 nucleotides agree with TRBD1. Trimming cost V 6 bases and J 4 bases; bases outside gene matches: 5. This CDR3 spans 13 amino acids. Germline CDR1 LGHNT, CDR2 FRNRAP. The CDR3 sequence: CASGWDRRYEQYF. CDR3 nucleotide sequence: TGTGCTAGTGGGTGGGACAGGCGTTACGAGCAGTACTTC.

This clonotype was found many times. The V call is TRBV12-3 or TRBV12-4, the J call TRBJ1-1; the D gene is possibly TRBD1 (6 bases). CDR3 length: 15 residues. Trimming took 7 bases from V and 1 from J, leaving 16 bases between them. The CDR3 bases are TGTGCCAGCACCCTATCTACAGGGACGAACACTGAAGCTTTCTTT. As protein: CASTLSTGTNTEAFF.

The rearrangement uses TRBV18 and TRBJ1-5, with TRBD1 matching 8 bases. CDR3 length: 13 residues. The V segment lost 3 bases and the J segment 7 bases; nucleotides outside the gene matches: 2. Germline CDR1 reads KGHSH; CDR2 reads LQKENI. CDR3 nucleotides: TGTGCCAGCTCACCGGGACAGGTCCAGCCCCAGCATTTT. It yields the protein CASSPGQVQPQHF.

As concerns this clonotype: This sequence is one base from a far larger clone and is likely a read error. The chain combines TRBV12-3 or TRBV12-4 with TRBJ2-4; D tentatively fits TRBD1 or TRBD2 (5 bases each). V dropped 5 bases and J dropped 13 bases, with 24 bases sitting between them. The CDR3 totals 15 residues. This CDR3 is CASSAGTILYNEQYF. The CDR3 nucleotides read TGTGCCAGCAGTGCCGGGACCATCCTCTACAATGAGCAGTACTTC.

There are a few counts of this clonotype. The chain's CDR3 is CASSLDENTEAFF. In DNA form, the CDR3 reads TGTGCCAGCAGCTTAGACGAGAACACTGAAGCTTTCTTT. The V call is TRBV7-6, the J call TRBJ1-1; D call uncertain. Trimming shortened V by 1 base and J by 1 base, and 4 bases separated the two germline ends. The CDR3 runs to 13 residues. Looked up from germline, CDR1 is SGHVS and CDR2 is FNYEAQ.

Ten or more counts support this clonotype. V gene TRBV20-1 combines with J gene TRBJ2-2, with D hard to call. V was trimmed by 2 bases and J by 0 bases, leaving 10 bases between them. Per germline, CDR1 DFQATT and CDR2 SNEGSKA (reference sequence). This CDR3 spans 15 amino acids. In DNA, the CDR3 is TGCAGTGCTAGATTCGGGCGGACGAACACCGGGGAGCTGTTTTTT. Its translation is CSARFGRTNTGELFF.

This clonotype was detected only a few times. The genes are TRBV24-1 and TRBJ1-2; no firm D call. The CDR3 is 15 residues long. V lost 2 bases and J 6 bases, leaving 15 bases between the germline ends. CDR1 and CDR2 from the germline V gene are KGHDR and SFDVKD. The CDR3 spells CATSDYRNGGDGYTF. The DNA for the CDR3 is TGTGCCACCAGTGATTACCGAAACGGCGGTGATGGCTACACCTTC.

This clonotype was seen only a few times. CDR3 residues: CASTLRGSYGYTF. The CDR3, as DNA: TGTGCCAGCACTCTCAGGGGGAGCTATGGCTACACCTTC. The chain has TRBV12-3 or TRBV12-4 and TRBJ1-2, with TRBD1 matching over 7 bases. This CDR3 comprises 13 residues. The V segment lost 7 bases and the J segment 4 bases; nucleotides outside the gene matches: 6.

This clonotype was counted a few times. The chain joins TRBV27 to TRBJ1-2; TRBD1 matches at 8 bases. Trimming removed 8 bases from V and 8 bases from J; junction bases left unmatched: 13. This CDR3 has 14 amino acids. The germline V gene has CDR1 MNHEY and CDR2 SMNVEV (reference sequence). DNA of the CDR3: TGTGCCAGCGGATGGGGGCAGGGGGCCTCAGGCTACACCTTC. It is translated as CASGWGQGASGYTF.

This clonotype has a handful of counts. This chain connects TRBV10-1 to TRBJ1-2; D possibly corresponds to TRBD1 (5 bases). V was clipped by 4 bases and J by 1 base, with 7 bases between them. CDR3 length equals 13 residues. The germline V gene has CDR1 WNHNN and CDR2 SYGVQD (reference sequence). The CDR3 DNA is TGCGCCAGCAGTGCTGACAGTAACTATGGCTACACCTTC. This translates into CASSADSNYGYTF.

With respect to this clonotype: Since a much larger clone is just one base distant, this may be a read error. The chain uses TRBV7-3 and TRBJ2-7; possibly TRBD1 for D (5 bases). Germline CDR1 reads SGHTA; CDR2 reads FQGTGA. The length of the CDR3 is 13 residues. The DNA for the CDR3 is TGTGTCAGCAGCGCCAGGGTAGGCGGCGAGCAGTACTTC. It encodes CVSSARVGGEQYF.

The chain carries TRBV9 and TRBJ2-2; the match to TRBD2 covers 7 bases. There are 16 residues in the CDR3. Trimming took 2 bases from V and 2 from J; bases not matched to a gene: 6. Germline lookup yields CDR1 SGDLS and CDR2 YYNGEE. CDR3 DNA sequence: TGTGCCAGCAGCGTCGTTCGGGAGGAAAACACCGGGGAGCTGTTTTTT. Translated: CASSVVREENTGELFF.

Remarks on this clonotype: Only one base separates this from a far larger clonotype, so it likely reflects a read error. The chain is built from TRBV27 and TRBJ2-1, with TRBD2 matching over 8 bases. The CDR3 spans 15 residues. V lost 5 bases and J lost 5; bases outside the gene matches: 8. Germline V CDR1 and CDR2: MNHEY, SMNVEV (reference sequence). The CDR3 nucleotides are TGTGCCAGCAGTGACCCGGGAGGGCCGCACAATGAGCAGTTCTTC. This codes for CASSDPGGPHNEQFF.

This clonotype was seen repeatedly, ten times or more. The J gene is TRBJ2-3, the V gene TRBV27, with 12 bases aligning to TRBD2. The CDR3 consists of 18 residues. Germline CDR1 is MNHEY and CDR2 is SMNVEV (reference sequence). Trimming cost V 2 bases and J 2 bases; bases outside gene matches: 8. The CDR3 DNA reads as TGTGCCAGCAGTTTAATTGGACTAGCGGGAATATCCACAGATACGCAGTATTTT. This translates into CASSLIGLAGISTDTQYF.